This TCR beta chain was captured by sequencing in a study of OX40 agonist ivuxolimab in advanced cancers. Study summary: Patients' therapy was ivuxolimab, an antibody that acts as an agonist of OX40 (CD134). Every 2 weeks, patients got intravenous ivuxolimab at one of six dose levels (0.01-10 mg/kg).

Repertoires were generated with immunoSEQ multiplex PCR, while TCRdb's copy carries only in-frame clones and drops some. The sample records 90,000 to 100,000 clones, 95% to 96% being singletons. V was clipped by 2 bases and J by 7 bases; unmatched bases: 9. CDR3 length: 15 amino acids. CDR1 is SEHNR and CDR2 is FQNEAQ in the germline V gene (reference sequence). General study results and limits: In a subset of nonresponders, normalized T-cell clonal expansion was also low. Among the lowest peripheral clonal expansion occurred in 0.1-3.0 mg/kg partial responders.

Notes on this clone: The antigen is unknown.

This chain links TRBV7-9 with TRBJ2-7; 9 bases align to TRBD1. This TCR was recovered from an adult with an advanced solid tumor such as melanoma, head and neck, liver or kidney cancer. The sequenced sample was CD4+ or CD8+ T cells sorted from blood, obtained in a trial of the OX40 agonist ivuxolimab. The CDR3 reads CASSLTLQGAEEQYF. CDR3 DNA: TGTGCCAGCAGCTTAACGCTACAGGGGGCGGAAGAGCAGTACTTC.